A selection of T cell receptor beta chains follows, all from one sample in a study of shared clonotypes between healthy human individuals. Only in-frame clones appear in the TCRdb table, and some are missing; sequencing was by immunoSEQ multiplex PCR. The sample holds 550,000 to 850,000 clones; around 70% are singletons and the top ten take around 1.7%. The sequencing input was memory CD4+ T cells sorted from blood. These receptors all come from a woman in her 30s in good health. The CDR3 runs from the conserved cysteine through the conserved F or W. A D gene is named only where the DNA matches it firmly. Size is stated for part of the rows, as once, few or many counts, or as a class when the clone is expanded.

v_gene: TRBV5-1; d_gene: -; j_gene: TRBJ2-2; abundance: -; CDR3aa: CASSIQGNTGELFF; CDR3nt: TGCGCCAGCAGCATACAGGGGAACACCGGGGAGCTGTTTTTT
v_gene: TRBV11-2; d_gene: TRBD2; j_gene: TRBJ2-1; abundance: -; CDR3aa: CASSLDWEGGYNEQFF; CDR3nt: TGTGCCAGCAGCTTAGATTGGGAGGGCGGGTACAATGAGCAGTTCTTC
v_gene: TRBV29-1; d_gene: TRBD2; j_gene: TRBJ2-3; abundance: once; CDR3aa: CSAVGLADSPPTDTQYF; CDR3nt: TGCAGCGCGGTGGGGCTAGCGGACTCGCCCCCCACAGATACGCAGTATTTT
v_gene: TRBV5-1; d_gene: -; j_gene: TRBJ1-2; abundance: -; CDR3aa: CASALAGGAGYGYTF; CDR3nt: TGCGCCAGCGCATTGGCCGGAGGGGCCGGCTATGGCTACACCTTC
v_gene: TRBV7-6; d_gene: -; j_gene: TRBJ2-3; abundance: -; CDR3aa: CASSLGGLGNTDTQYF; CDR3nt: TGTGCCAGCAGCTTAGGGGGATTAGGGAACACAGATACGCAGTATTTT
v_gene: TRBV19; d_gene: TRBD2; j_gene: TRBJ2-7; abundance: few; CDR3aa: CASSTGSGTF; CDR3nt: TGTGCCAGTAGTACAGGAAGCGGGACCTTC
v_gene: TRBV10-2; d_gene: TRBD2; j_gene: TRBJ2-7; abundance: few; CDR3aa: CASSPGTSSYEQYF; CDR3nt: TGCGCCAGCAGTCCCGGGACTAGCTCCTACGAGCAGTACTTC
v_gene: TRBV4-2; d_gene: TRBD2; j_gene: TRBJ2-7; abundance: few; CDR3aa: CASSQDLAGSEQYF; CDR3nt: TGTGCCAGCAGCCAAGACCTAGCGGGAAGCGAGCAGTACTTC
v_gene: TRBV5-1; d_gene: -; j_gene: TRBJ2-2; abundance: -; CDR3aa: CASSFPQGNIGNGELFF; CDR3nt: TGCGCCAGCAGCTTCCCCCAAGGGAACATTGGTAACGGGGAGCTGTTTTTT
v_gene: TRBV7-9; d_gene: TRBD1; j_gene: TRBJ1-1; abundance: once; CDR3aa: CASSLGTGAVTEAFF; CDR3nt: TGTGCCAGCAGCTTAGGGACAGGAGCTGTTACTGAAGCTTTCTTT
v_gene: TRBV27; d_gene: -; j_gene: TRBJ1-1; abundance: -; CDR3aa: CASRNHRATNTEAFF; CDR3nt: TGTGCCAGCAGAAATCACAGGGCGACGAACACTGAAGCTTTCTTT
v_gene: TRBV2; d_gene: -; j_gene: TRBJ1-1; abundance: -; CDR3aa: CASKEGSLNTEAFF; CDR3nt: TGTGCCAGCAAAGAGGGGAGTTTGAACACTGAAGCTTTCTTT
v_gene: TRBV9; d_gene: -; j_gene: TRBJ1-2; abundance: -; CDR3aa: CASSVAPEIYGYTF; CDR3nt: TGTGCCAGCAGCGTAGCACCCGAGATTTATGGCTACACCTTC
v_gene: TRBV5-1; d_gene: -; j_gene: TRBJ2-5; abundance: -; CDR3aa: CASSLVRATETQYF; CDR3nt: TGCGCCAGCAGCTTGGTGAGGGCCACCGAGACCCAGTACTTC
v_gene: TRBV28; d_gene: -; j_gene: TRBJ1-6; abundance: -; CDR3aa: CASRIDPGRSNSPLHF; CDR3nt: TGTGCCAGCAGGATCGATCCGGGACGGAGTAATTCACCCCTCCACTTT
v_gene: TRBV7-9; d_gene: TRBD1; j_gene: TRBJ1-3; abundance: -; CDR3aa: CASSASGQGLGNTIYF; CDR3nt: TGTGCCAGCAGCGCTTCGGGACAGGGGCTGGGAAACACCATATATTTT
v_gene: TRBV9; d_gene: TRBD2; j_gene: TRBJ2-5; abundance: -; CDR3aa: CASSVGLAGKETQYF; CDR3nt: TGTGCCAGCAGCGTAGGACTAGCGGGGAAAGAGACCCAGTACTTC
v_gene: TRBV5-3; d_gene: -; j_gene: TRBJ1-4; abundance: few; CDR3aa: CARSLWTAVNEKLFF; CDR3nt: TGTGCCAGAAGCTTGTGGACAGCCGTTAATGAAAAACTGTTTTTT
v_gene: TRBV7-9; d_gene: TRBD2; j_gene: TRBJ2-2; abundance: once; CDR3aa: CASNQVAGKNTGELFF; CDR3nt: TGTGCCAGCAATCAAGTAGCGGGAAAGAACACCGGGGAGCTGTTTTTT
v_gene: TRBV2; d_gene: -; j_gene: TRBJ2-5; abundance: -; CDR3aa: CASTRIESGSQETQYF; CDR3nt: TGTGCCAGCACCAGGATAGAGAGCGGGTCGCAAGAGACCCAGTACTTC
v_gene: TRBV19; d_gene: -; j_gene: TRBJ2-2; abundance: -; CDR3aa: CASTLQGTNTGELFF; CDR3nt: TGTGCCAGTACCTTACAGGGTACGAACACCGGGGAGCTGTTTTTT
v_gene: TRBV7-9; d_gene: -; j_gene: TRBJ2-5; abundance: -; CDR3aa: CASSFAGQETQYF; CDR3nt: TGTGCCAGCAGCTTTGCAGGGCAAGAGACCCAGTACTTC
v_gene: TRBV6-5; d_gene: -; j_gene: TRBJ2-7; abundance: -; CDR3aa: CASSPWQYEQYF; CDR3nt: TGTGCCAGCAGTCCCTGGCAGTACGAGCAGTACTTC
v_gene: TRBV5-4; d_gene: TRBD2; j_gene: TRBJ2-7; abundance: -; CDR3aa: CASSFGTSGRAGLKQYF; CDR3nt: TGTGCCAGCAGCTTTGGGACTAGCGGAAGGGCGGGGTTGAAGCAGTACTTC